The 10 T cell receptor beta chains below come from one sample, sequenced in a study of CD8 T cells in Susac syndrome. It was with random hexamers that 0.5 to 1 ug RNA was reverse transcribed. TCRdb passed the immunoSEQ multiplex PCR reads through MiXCR, listing each CDR3 protein once. Here the sample spans some 140,000 distinct CDR3 sequences, about 93% being singletons. What was sequenced was CD8+ T cells from PBMCs. The receptors were sampled from a human donor with multiple sclerosis.

The chain recombines TRBV30 with TRBJ2-5; TRBD1 matches at 12 bases. CDR1 and CDR2 (germline): GTSNPN, SVGIG (reference sequence). The CDR3 extends over 15 amino acids. The junction had 4 bases not matched to a gene; V was cut back by 1 base and J by 4 bases. CDR3 sequence: CAWSEGTGGSETQYF. The DNA of the CDR3 is TGTGCCTGGAGTGAGGGGACAGGGGGCTCAGAGACCCAGTACTTC.

This rearrangement joins TRBV13 to TRBJ2-7, with D perhaps matching TRBD1 (5 bases). V lost 5 bases to trimming and J lost 0 bases, with 11 bases between them. Germline V gene data show CDR1 as PRHDT and CDR2 as FYEKMQ (reference sequence). CDR3 length: 14 amino acids. The CDR3 DNA is TGTGCCAGCAGCCCCGACAGTAGCTCCTACGAGCAGTACTTC. Translated: CASSPDSSSYEQYF.

The chain employs TRBV6-2 or TRBV6-3 and TRBJ1-1; D unclear. Germline V gives CDR1 MNHEY, CDR2 SVGEGT. With 2 bases removed from V and 1 base from J, the gap between germline ends came to 8 bases. CDR3 length: 14 residues. CDR3: CASSYPGGNTEAFF. DNA for the CDR3: TGTGCCAGCAGTTACCCGGGCGGGAACACTGAAGCTTTCTTT.

The rearrangement uses TRBV4-1 and TRBJ1-2; D is unclear. The CDR3 spans 14 residues. V was pared by 0 bases and J by 7 bases, with 12 bases between. From germline, CDR1 is MGHRA and CDR2 YSYEKL. The CDR3 DNA reads TGCGCCAGCAGCCAAGATAAGGGTTTGGGTGGCTACACCTTC. This gives the protein CASSQDKGLGGYTF.

This clonotype was seen only once. The chain has TRBV4-1 and TRBJ1-2; TRBD1 matches 9 bases. The CDR3 extends over 15 amino acids. Germline V gene data show CDR1 as MGHRA and CDR2 as YSYEKL. V lost 3 bases and J lost 2; bases outside the gene matches: 4. The CDR3, as DNA: TGCGCCAGCAGCCATGGGACAGGGACCAACTATGGCTACACCTTC. Translation: CASSHGTGTNYGYTF.

V usage is TRBV4-3 and J usage is TRBJ2-5; TRBD2 matches 8 bases. The length of the CDR3 is 15 residues. The trim removed 4 bases at V and 2 bases at J, leaving 6 bases unmatched. Germline V CDR1 and CDR2: LGHNA, YSLEER. This CDR3 is CASSLSSGEQETQYF. In DNA form, the CDR3 reads TGCGCCAGCAGCCTGAGTAGCGGGGAACAAGAGACCCAGTACTTC.

The chain uses TRBV2 and TRBJ2-1; 11 bases match TRBD2. V lost 7 bases and J lost 6; bases outside the gene matches: 8. This CDR3 is built from 15 residues. Germline loops: CDR1 SNHLY, CDR2 FYNNEI. The CDR3 here is CASIPGLAEFNEQFF. The CDR3 DNA is TGTGCCAGCATACCGGGACTAGCGGAATTCAATGAGCAGTTCTTC.

This sequence joins TRBV3-1 and TRBJ2-3; D is uncertain. Germline V gives CDR1 LGHDT, CDR2 YNNKEL (reference sequence). Trimming removed 4 bases at V and 2 bases at J, with 4 bases between. The CDR3 length is 12 residues. DNA of the CDR3: TGTGCCAGCAGCCTATACACAGATACGCAGTATTTT. Translated: CASSLYTDTQYF.

V gene TRBV30 combines with J gene TRBJ1-3; perhaps TRBD1 as D (5 bases). This CDR3 region has 14 residues. V lost 0 bases, J lost 4 bases, and 10 bases lay in between. Germline CDR1 and CDR2: GTSNPN and SVGIG (reference sequence). DNA for the CDR3: TGTGCCTGGAGTGTCGGGGGACGGGGAAACACCATATATTTT. Translating gives CAWSVGGRGNTIYF. Complete variable domain (other parts from reference TRBV30 and TRBJ1-3): SQTIHQWPATLVQPVGSPLSLECTVEGTSNPNLYWYRQAAGRGLQLLFYSVGIGQISSEVPQNLSASRPQDRQFILSSKKLLLSDSGFYLCAWSVGGRGNTIYFGEGSWLTVV.

This chain connects TRBV4-1 to TRBJ2-1; D ambiguous. The V end lost 0 bases, the J end lost 8 bases, and 8 bases lay between the germline ends. Germline V lookup: CDR1 MGHRA, CDR2 YSYEKL. The CDR3 totals 13 residues. CDR3 DNA sequence: TGCGCCAGCAGCCAAGATCCCCTCGATGAGCAGTTCTTC. As protein: CASSQDPLDEQFF.